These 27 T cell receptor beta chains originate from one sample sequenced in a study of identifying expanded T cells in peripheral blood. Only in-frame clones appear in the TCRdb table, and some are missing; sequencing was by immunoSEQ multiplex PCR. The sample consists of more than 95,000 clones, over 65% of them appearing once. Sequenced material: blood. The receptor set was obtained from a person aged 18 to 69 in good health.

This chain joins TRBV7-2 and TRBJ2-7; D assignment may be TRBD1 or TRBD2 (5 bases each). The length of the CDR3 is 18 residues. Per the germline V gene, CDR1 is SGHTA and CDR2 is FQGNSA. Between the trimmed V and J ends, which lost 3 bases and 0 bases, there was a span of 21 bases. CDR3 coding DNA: TGTGCCAGCAGCTTGGAAAAAGGAGGCGGACATTCCTCCTACGAGCAGTACTTC. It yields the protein CASSLEKGGGHSSYEQYF.

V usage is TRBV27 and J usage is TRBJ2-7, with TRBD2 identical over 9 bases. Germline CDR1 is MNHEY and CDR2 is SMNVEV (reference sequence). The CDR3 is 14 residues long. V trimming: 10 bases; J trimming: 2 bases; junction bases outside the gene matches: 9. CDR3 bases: TGTGCCACCGCCTCGCGGGGGGGCCCCTACGAGCAGTACTTC. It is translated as CATASRGGPYEQYF.

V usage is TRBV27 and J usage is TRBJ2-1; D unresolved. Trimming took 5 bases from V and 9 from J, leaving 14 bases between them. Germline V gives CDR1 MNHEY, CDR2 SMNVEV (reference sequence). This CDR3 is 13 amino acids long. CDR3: CASSTGEFGEQFF. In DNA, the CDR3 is TGTGCCAGCAGTACTGGGGAATTTGGTGAGCAGTTCTTC.

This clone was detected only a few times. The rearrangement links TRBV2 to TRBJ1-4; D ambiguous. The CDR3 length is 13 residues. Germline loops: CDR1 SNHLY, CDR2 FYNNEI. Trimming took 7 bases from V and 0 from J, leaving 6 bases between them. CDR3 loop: CASNGATNEKLFF. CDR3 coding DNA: TGTGCCAGCAACGGAGCAACTAATGAAAAACTGTTTTTT. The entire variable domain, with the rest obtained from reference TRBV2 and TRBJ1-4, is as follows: EPEVTQTPSHQVTQMGQEVILRCVPISNHLYFYWYRQILGQKVEFLVSFYNNEISEKSEIFDDQFSVERPDGSNFTLKIRSTKLEDSAMYFCASNGATNEKLFFGSGTQLSVL.

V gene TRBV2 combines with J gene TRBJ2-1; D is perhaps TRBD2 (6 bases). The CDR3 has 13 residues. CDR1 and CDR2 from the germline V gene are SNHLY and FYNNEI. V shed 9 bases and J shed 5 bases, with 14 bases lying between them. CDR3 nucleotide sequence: TGTGCCAGTCTCGAGGGACTCAACAATGAGCAGTTCTTC. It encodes CASLEGLNNEQFF.

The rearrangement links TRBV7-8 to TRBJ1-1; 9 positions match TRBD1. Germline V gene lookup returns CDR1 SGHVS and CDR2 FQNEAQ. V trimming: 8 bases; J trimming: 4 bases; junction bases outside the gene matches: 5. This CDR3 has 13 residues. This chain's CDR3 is CASGDRGTTEAFF. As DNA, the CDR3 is TGTGCCAGCGGAGACAGGGGGACCACTGAAGCTTTCTTT.

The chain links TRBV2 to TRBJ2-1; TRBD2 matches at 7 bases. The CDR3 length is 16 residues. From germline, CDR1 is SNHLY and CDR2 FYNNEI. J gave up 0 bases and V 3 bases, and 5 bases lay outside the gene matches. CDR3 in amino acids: CASSEPSGSSYNEQFF. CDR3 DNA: TGTGCCAGCAGTGAGCCTAGCGGAAGCTCCTACAATGAGCAGTTCTTC.

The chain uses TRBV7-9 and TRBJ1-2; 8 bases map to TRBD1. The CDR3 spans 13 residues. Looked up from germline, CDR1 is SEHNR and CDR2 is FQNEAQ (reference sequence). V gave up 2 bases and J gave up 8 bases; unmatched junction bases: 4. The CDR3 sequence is CASSLTTGDGYTF. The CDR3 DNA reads TGTGCCAGCAGCTTAACGACAGGGGACGGCTACACCTTC.

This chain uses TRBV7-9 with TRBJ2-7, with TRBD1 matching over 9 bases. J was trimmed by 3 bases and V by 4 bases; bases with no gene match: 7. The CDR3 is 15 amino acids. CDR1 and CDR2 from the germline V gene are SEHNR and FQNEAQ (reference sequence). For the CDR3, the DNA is TGTGCCAGCAGCTCACCGGGACAGGGAAGCTACGAGCAGTACTTC. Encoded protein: CASSSPGQGSYEQYF.

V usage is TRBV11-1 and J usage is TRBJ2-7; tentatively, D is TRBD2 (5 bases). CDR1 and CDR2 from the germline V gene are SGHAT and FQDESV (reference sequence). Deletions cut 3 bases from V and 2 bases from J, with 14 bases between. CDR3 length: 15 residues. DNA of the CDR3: TGTGCCAGCAGCTTCCTTAGCGCTGGAGCCTACGAGCAGTACTTC. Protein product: CASSFLSAGAYEQYF.

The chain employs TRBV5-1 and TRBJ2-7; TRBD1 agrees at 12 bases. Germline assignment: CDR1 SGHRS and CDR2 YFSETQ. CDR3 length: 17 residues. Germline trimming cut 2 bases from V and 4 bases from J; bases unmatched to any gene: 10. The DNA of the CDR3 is TGCGCCAGCAGCTTCCAGGGGGGACAGGGGGCTTTGTACGAGCAGTACTTC. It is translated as CASSFQGGQGALYEQYF.

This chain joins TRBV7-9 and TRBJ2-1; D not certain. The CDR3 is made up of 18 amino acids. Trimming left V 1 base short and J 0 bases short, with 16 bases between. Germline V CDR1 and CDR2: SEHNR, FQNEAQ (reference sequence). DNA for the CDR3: TGTGCCAGCAGCTTAGTTACGAGTATGATGAGCTCCTACAATGAGCAGTTCTTC. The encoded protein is CASSLVTSMMSSYNEQFF.

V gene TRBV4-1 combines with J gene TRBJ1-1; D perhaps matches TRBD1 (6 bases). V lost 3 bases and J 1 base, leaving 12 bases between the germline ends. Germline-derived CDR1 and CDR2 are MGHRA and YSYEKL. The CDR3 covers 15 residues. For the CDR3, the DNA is TGCGCCAGCAGCCATCAACCGACAGGGAACACTGAAGCTTTCTTT. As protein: CASSHQPTGNTEAFF.

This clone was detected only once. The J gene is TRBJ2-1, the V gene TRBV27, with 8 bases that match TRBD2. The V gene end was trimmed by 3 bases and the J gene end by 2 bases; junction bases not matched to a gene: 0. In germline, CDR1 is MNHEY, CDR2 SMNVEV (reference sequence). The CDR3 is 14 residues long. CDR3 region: CASSLRGAYNEQFF. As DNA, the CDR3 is TGTGCCAGCAGTTTGCGGGGGGCCTACAATGAGCAGTTCTTC.

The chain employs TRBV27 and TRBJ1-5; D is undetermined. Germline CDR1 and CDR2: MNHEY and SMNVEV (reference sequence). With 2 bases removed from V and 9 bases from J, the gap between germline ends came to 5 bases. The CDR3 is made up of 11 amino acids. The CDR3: CASSLGSPQHF. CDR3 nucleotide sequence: TGTGCCAGCAGTTTAGGCTCGCCCCAGCATTTT.

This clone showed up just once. CDR3 loop: CASSPTGSGELFF. The CDR3, as DNA: TGTGCCAGCAGCCCGACGGGGTCCGGGGAGCTGTTTTTT. The chain employs TRBV9 and TRBJ2-2, with TRBD2 as a possible D gene (5 bases). This CDR3 is built from 13 residues. Trimming took 4 bases from V and 6 from J, leaving 10 bases between them. Germline CDR1 reads SGDLS; CDR2 reads YYNGEE.

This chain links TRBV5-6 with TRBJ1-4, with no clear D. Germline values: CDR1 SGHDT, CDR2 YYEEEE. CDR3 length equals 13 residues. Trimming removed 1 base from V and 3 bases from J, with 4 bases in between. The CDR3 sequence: CASSLRANEKLFF. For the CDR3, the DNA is TGTGCCAGCAGCTTGCGCGCTAATGAAAAACTGTTTTTT. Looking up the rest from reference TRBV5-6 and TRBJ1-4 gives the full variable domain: DAGVTQSPTHLIKTRGQQVTLRCSPKSGHDTVSWYQQALGQGPQFIFQYYEEEERQRGNFPDRFSGHQFPNYSSELNVNALLLGDSALYLCASSLRANEKLFFGSGTQLSVL.

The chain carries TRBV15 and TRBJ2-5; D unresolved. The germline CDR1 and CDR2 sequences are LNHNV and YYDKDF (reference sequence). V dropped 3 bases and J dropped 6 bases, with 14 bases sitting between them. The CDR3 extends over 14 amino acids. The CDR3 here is CATSSIPGWQTQYF. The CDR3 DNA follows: TGTGCCACCAGCAGTATCCCCGGTTGGCAGACCCAGTACTTC.

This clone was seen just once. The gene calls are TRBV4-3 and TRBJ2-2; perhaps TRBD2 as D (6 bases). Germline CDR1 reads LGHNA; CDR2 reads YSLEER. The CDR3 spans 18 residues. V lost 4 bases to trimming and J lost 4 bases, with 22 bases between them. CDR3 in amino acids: CASSPYLRRGRSTGELFF. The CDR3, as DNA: TGCGCCAGCAGCCCCTATTTGCGACGGGGGAGATCCACCGGGGAGCTGTTTTTT.

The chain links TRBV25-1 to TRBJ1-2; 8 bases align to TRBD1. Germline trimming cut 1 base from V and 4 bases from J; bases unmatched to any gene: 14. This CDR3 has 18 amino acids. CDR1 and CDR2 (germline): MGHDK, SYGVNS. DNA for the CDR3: TGTGCCAGCAGTGAATTTGGAAGGGGTGTTACAGGGGGCTATGGCTACACCTTC. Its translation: CASSEFGRGVTGGYGYTF.

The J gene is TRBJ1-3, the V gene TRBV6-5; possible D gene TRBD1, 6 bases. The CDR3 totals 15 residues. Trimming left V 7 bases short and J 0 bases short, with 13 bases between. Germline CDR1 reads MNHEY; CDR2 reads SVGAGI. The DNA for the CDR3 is TGTGCCAGCAAACTCTCGACAGGCTCTGGAAACACCATATATTTT. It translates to CASKLSTGSGNTIYF.

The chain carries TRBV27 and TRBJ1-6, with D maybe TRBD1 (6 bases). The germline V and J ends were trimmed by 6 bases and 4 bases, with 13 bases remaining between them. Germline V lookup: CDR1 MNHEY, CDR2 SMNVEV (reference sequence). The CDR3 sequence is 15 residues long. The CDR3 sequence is CASSIGTPYNSPLHF. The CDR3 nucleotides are TGTGCCAGCAGCATTGGGACACCTTATAATTCACCCCTCCACTTT.

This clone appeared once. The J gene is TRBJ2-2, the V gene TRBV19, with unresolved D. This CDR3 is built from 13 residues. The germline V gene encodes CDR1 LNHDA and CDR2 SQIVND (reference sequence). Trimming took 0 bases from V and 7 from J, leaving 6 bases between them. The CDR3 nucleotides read TGTGCCAGTAGTATAGATCGAGACGGGGAGCTGTTTTTT. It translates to CASSIDRDGELFF.

CDR3 amino acids: CASSEDTFGQPQHF. DNA of the CDR3: TGTGCCAGCAGTGAGGACACCTTCGGGCAGCCCCAGCATTTT. V gene TRBV2 combines with J gene TRBJ1-5, with a possible D match to TRBD1 (5 bases). CDR1 is SNHLY, CDR2 FYNNEI, per germline. This CDR3 is built from 14 residues. V lost 3 bases, J lost 7 bases, and 13 bases lay in between.

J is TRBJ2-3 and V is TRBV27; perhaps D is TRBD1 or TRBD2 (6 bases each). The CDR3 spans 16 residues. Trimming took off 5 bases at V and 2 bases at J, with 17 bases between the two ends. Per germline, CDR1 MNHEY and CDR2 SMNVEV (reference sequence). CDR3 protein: CASSPRSGAITDTQYF. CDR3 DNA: TGTGCCAGCAGTCCCCGTTCGGGGGCGATCACAGATACGCAGTATTTT.

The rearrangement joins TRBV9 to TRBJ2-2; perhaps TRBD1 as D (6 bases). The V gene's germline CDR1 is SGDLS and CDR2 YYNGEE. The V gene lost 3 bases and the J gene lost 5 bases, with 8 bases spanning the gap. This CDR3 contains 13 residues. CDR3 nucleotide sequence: TGTGCCAGCAGCGCACAGGGTACCGGGGAGCTGTTTTTT. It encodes CASSAQGTGELFF. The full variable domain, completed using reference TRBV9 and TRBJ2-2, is DSGVTQTPKHLITATGQRVTLRCSPRSGDLSVYWYQQSLDQGLQFLIQYYNGEERAKGNILERFSAQQFPDLHSELNLSSLELGDSALYFCASSAQGTGELFFGEGSRLTVL.

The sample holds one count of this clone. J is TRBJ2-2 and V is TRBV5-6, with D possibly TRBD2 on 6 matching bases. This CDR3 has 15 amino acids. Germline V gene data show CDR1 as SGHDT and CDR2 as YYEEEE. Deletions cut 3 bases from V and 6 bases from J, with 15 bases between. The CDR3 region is CASSWGDRLSGELFF. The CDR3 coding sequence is TGTGCCAGCAGCTGGGGGGACCGCCTTTCCGGGGAGCTGTTTTTT.